The TCR beta chain under discussion was sequenced for a study of shared clonotypes between healthy human individuals (dated by TCRdb to the early 2020s). Context from the whole study: The cohort included three men and two women between 18 and 49 years of age. To estimate repertoire size and how much clonotypes are shared between individuals, the study performed deep sequencing of blood TCR repertoires from roughly five healthy adults. To increase sequencing depth and limit assay-specific biases, different laboratories used diverse techniques to prepare libraries and sequence TCR repertoires. Each donor's leukapheresis produced roughly between about 0.9 and 9.5 billion PBMCs.

Reading the germline V gene (reference sequence) gives CDR1 SSHAT and CDR2 FNYEAQ. From cysteine to phenylalanine, the CDR3 is 13 amino acids long. Only CDR3 DNA is held: 39 bases, read in frame from base 1. Comments on this clone: This receptor's antigen is unknown. A junction end diverges from the germline sequence, so it may reflect a read error.

Using the deep immunoSEQ assay, TCR CDR3 regions were amplified from genomic DNA by multiplex PCR. Extracted genomic DNA from each cell subset was distributed evenly across all wells of several immunoSEQ 96-well plates, and each plate was treated as a replicate. Each replicate PCR for unsorted PBMC received about 0.3 ug genomic DNA, equal to 30,000 or so T cell genomes. Ten immunoSEQ deep assay plates were used to sequence the unsorted PBMC genomic DNA. Purified libraries were quantified with a Qubit 3.0 fluorometer, sized on a Bioanalyzer 2100, and re-quantified with the KAPA Library Quantification kit. Each immunoSEQ 96-well plate was sequenced on its own single-read 150-cycle Illumina NextSeq 550 flow cell. From the authors' description of their analysis: Because only junctional sequences without quality scores were contained in the immunoSEQ output, filtering matching that applied to full-length reads could not be performed. To assign V/J genes and CDR3, sequences were annotated against IMGT germline references using PyIR, a Python wrapper for IgBLAST v1.9. Reads were removed for weak V/J assignments (E-value above 1e-6), missing CDR3, stop codons, out-of-frame junctions, or ambiguous translated residues. A V3J clonotype was defined by an identical inferred V gene, J gene, and CDR3 amino acid sequence. To compute the percentage overlap between repertoires, the number of shared unique clonotypes was divided by the size of the smaller repertoire. RTK rarefaction, the Chao1 estimator, and Recon v2.1 estimates of unobserved clonotypes were used to assess repertoire richness. Imported from immuneACCESS, the table was reduced by TCRdb to in-frame sequences with V and J called. These copies leave out some clones; in studies compared against another copy, an unresolved V gene accounts for under half, and the cause of the remainder is not known. V and J calls and clone size are those listed in that table; D and trimming were worked out from the DNA. The sample yields 490,000 or so clones; about 79% were counted once. The leading ten clones occupy 10% to 15% of the sample.

The donors were healthy, HIV-negative adults with no recently reported acute infections or vaccinations. Every donor was a Caucasian adult residing in Nashville, Tennessee, USA. In the unsorted samples, roughly 90 million PBMCs were counted, and genomic DNA was extracted using the QIAamp DNA Blood Mini kit. Blood was collected by leukapheresis, and PBMCs were isolated by Ficoll-Histopaque density gradient centrifugation and then cryopreserved in liquid nitrogen vapor phase. General findings and caveats noted by the study authors: Sampling was limited to blood, and TCR repertoires in tissue likely differ from TCR repertoires in blood. Because the study included only a small number of donors, the genetic and exposure-history diversity represented was limited. Pairwise subsampling indicated that sequencing depth was expected to affect the degree of clonotype sharing among donors.

This TCR was sampled from a woman aged 40 to 50 in good health. Some clones in this sample may be carry-over from other donors' samples. This sequence uses TRBV7-7 and TRBJ1-1; there is no confident call for the D gene. Sequences were obtained from PBMCs. For the CDR3, the sequence is CASSLARNTEAFF. DNA sequence: TGTGCTAGCAGCTTAGCGAGAAACACTGAAGCTTTCTTT.